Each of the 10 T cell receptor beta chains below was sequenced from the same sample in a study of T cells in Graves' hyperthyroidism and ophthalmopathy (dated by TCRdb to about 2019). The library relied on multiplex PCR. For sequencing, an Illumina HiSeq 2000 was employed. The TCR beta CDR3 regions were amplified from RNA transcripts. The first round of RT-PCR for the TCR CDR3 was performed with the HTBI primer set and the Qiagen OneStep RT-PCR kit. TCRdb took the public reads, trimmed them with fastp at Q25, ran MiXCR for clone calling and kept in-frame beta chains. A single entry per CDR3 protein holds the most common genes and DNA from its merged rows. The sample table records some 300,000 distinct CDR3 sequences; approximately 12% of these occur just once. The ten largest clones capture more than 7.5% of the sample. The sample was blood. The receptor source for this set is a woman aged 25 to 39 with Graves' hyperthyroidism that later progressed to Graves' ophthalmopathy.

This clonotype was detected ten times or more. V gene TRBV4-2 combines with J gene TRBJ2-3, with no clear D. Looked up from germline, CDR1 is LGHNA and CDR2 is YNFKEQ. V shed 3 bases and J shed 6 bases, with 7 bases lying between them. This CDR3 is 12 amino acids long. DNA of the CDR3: TGTGCCAGCAGCCACCAGTCGGATACGCAGTATTTT. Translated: CASSHQSDTQYF.

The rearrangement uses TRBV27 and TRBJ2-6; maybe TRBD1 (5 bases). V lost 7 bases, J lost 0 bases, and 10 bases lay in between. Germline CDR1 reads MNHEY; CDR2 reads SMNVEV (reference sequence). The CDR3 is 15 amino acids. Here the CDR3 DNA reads TGTGCCAGCACCCTAGACAGCTCTGGGGCCAACGTCCTGACTTTC. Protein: CASTLDSSGANVLTF.

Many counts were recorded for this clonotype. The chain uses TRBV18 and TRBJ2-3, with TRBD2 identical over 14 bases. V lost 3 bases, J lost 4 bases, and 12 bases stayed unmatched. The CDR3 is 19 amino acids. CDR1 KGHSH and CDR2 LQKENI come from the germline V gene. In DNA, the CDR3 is TGTGCCAGCTCACCCCCACTGACTAGCGGGAGGGTCAATGCAGATACGCAGTATTTT. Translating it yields CASSPPLTSGRVNADTQYF.

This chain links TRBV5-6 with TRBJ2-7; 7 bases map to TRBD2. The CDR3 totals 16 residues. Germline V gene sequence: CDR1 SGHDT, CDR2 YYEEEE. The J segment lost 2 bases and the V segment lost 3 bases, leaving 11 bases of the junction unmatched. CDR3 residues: CASSSLSGFSTYEQYF. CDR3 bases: TGTGCCAGCAGCTCGCTTAGCGGGTTCTCAACCTACGAGCAGTACTTC.

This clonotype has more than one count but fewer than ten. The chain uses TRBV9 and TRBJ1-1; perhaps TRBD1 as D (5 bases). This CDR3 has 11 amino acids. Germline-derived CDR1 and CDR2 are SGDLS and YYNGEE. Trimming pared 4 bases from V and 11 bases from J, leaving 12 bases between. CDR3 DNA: TGTGCCAGCAGCCAGGAAGGGGCGGCTTTCTTT. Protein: CASSQEGAAFF.

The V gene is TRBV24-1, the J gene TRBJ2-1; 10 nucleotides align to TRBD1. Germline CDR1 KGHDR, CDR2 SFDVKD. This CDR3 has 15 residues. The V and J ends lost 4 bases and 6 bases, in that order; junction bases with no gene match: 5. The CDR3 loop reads CATSEGQGSLNEQFF. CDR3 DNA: TGTGCCACCAGTGAGGGACAGGGGTCACTCAATGAGCAGTTCTTC.

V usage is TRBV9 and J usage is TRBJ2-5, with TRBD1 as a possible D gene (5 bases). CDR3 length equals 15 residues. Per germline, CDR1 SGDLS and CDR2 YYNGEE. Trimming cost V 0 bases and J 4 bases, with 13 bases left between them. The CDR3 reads CASSVVGEMGETQYF. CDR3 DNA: TGTGCCAGCAGCGTAGTAGGGGAAATGGGAGAGACCCAGTACTTC.

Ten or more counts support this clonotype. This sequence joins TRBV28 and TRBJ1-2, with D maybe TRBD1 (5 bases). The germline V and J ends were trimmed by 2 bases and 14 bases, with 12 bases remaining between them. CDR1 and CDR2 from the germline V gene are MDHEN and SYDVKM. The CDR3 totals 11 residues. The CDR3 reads CASSLEGLETF. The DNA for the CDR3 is TGTGCCAGCAGTTTAGAGGGACTGGAAACCTTC.

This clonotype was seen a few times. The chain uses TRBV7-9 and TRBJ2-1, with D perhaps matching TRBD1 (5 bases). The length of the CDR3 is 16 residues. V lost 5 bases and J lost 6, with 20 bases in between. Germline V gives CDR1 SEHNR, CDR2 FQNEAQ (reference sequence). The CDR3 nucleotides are TGTGCCAGCAGCCCAGCTAAGTTAGGGGTGGGCAATGAGCAGTTCTTC. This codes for CASSPAKLGVGNEQFF.

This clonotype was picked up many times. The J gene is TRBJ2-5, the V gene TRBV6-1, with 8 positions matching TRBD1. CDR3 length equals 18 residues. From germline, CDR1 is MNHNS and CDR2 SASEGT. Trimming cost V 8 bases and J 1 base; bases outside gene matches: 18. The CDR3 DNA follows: TGTGCCAGCTCGTACCTTAGGACAGGGCCCAGGGCCCAAGAGACCCAGTACTTC. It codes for CASSYLRTGPRAQETQYF.